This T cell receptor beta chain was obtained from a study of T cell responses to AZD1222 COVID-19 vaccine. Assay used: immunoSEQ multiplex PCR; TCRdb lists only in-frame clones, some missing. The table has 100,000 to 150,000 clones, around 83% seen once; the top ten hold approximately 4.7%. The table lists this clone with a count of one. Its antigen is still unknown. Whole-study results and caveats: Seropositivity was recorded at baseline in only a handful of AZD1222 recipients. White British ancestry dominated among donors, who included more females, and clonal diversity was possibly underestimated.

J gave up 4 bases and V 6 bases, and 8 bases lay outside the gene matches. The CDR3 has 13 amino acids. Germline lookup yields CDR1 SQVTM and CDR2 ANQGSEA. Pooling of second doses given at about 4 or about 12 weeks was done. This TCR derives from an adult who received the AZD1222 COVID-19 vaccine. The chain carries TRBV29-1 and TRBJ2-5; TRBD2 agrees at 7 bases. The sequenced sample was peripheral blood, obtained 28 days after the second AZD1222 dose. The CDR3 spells CSVQGGRGETQYF. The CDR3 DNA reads TGCAGCGTCCAAGGTGGGAGGGGAGAGACCCAGTACTTC.